These 24 T cell receptor beta chains originate from one sample sequenced in a study of T cells in Graves' hyperthyroidism and ophthalmopathy. Using RNA transcripts as the source, TCR beta CDR3 regions were amplified. During a first-round RT-PCR of the TCR CDR3, the HTBI primer set was used. TCRdb re-called the multiplex PCR reads through MiXCR, storing one row per CDR3 protein. Of hundreds of thousands of distinct CDR3 sequences detected, around 46% appear once; the ten largest clones hold 6.5% to 9%. The sequencing input was peripheral blood or thyroid tissue (not recorded which). These receptors were obtained from a woman between 18 and 29 years old with Graves' hyperthyroidism.

This clonotype was found a few times. This CDR3 reads CSASDRGEQTQYF. CDR3 bases: TGCAGTGCCAGCGATCGAGGTGAACAGACCCAGTACTTC. The chain employs TRBV20-1 and TRBJ2-5, with D hard to call. Looked up from germline, CDR1 is DFQATT and CDR2 is SNEGSKA (reference sequence). V lost 6 bases, J lost 6 bases, and 17 bases lay in between. The CDR3 has 13 amino acids.

Notes on this clonotype: The junction departs from germline at one end; a sequencing error may be responsible. The chain links TRBV7-8 to TRBJ1-6, with a weak D call TRBD1 (5 bases). Germline CDR1 SGHVS, CDR2 FQNEAQ. This CDR3 spans 14 amino acids. The CDR3 spells CTSSADGTNSPLHF. The CDR3 nucleotides read TGTACCAGCAGCGCGGACGGGACGAATTCACCCCTCCACTTT. The variable domain in full, completed from reference TRBV7-8 and TRBJ1-6, reads GAGVSQSPRYKVAKRGQDVALRCDPISGHVSLFWYQQALGQGPEFLTYFQNEAQLDKSGLPSDRFFAERPEGSVSTLKIQRTQQEDSAVYLCTSSADGTNSPLHFGNGTRLTVT.

This clonotype was counted ten times or more. This chain connects TRBV7-9 to TRBJ2-7; D gene unclear. Germline V lookup: CDR1 SEHNR, CDR2 FQNEAQ (reference sequence). The length of the CDR3 is 11 residues. V was shortened by 7 bases and J by 4 bases, with 8 bases between the two germline ends. CDR3: CASTRIYEQYF. The CDR3 bases are TGTGCCAGCACGAGGATTTACGAGCAGTACTTC.

This clonotype was seen more than once but under ten times. The gene calls are TRBV20-1 and TRBJ2-7; TRBD2 matches at 9 bases. With V trimmed by 3 bases and J by 5 bases, 11 bases remained unmatched. This CDR3 spans 15 amino acids. Germline V CDR1 and CDR2: DFQATT, SNEGSKA (reference sequence). The CDR3 region has the DNA TGCAGTGCTAGTGACGGGACTAGCAGTACCAACGAGCAGTACTTC. Amino acid sequence: CSASDGTSSTNEQYF.

With respect to this clonotype: One end of the junction does not line up with germline, which may come from a read error. The chain is built from TRBV5-5 and TRBJ1-1; D gene ambiguous. Germline V gives CDR1 SGHKS, CDR2 YYEKEE (reference sequence). The CDR3 sequence is 14 residues long. CDR3 in DNA: TGCGCCAGCAGCCAAGATGGAATGAACACTGAAGCTTTCTTT. Translated: CASSQDGMNTEAFF.

This clonotype was picked up a small number of times. V gene TRBV5-1 combines with J gene TRBJ2-7; unclear D gene. V was cut by 0 bases and J by 0 bases, with 7 bases left in between. CDR3 length: 14 residues. From germline, CDR1 is SGHRS and CDR2 YFSETQ. This chain's CDR3 is CASSLEASSYEQYF. The CDR3 nucleotides read TGCGCCAGCAGCTTGGAGGCTAGCTCCTACGAGCAGTACTTC. Filled out from reference TRBV5-1 and TRBJ2-7, the complete variable domain reads KAGVTQTPRYLIKTRGQQVTLSCSPISGHRSVSWYQQTPGQGLQFLFEYFSETQRNKGNFPGRFSGRQFSNSRSEMNVSTLELGDSALYLCASSLEASSYEQYFGPGTRLTVT.

This clonotype showed up just a few times. This chain uses TRBV6-4 with TRBJ1-6; tentatively, D is TRBD1 (5 bases). The germline V gene has CDR1 MRHNA and CDR2 SNTAGT. The CDR3 spans 16 residues. V gave up 3 bases and J gave up 8 bases, with 17 bases separating them. CDR3 coding DNA: TGTGCCAGCAGTGAAGCGCCCAGGGACTTTCATTCACCCCTCCACTTT. Its protein is CASSEAPRDFHSPLHF.

This clonotype has ten or more counts. V usage is TRBV29-1 and J usage is TRBJ1-1; D perhaps matches TRBD1 (5 bases). The V end lost 6 bases, the J end lost 3 bases, and 14 bases lay between the germline ends. CDR3 length: 13 amino acids. CDR1 and CDR2 (germline): SQVTM, ANQGSEA. The CDR3 coding sequence is TGCAGCGTCGAGGGGAGATGGGACACTGAAGCTTTCTTT. Amino acids: CSVEGRWDTEAFF.

V gene TRBV7-2 combines with J gene TRBJ2-7; 8 nucleotides align to TRBD2. This CDR3 is built from 15 residues. Unmatched junction bases numbered 9, after V lost 4 bases and J lost 4 bases. Looked up from germline, CDR1 is SGHTA and CDR2 is FQGNSA. The CDR3 sequence: CASSSGLAAIYEQYF. In DNA, the CDR3 is TGTGCCAGCAGCTCAGGACTAGCCGCCATTTACGAGCAGTACTTC.

Note on this clonotype: A read error may be the cause here, since a much bigger clone is one base away. The chain recombines TRBV29-1 with TRBJ2-7, with 12 bases identical to TRBD2. The CDR3 runs to 13 residues. CDR1 is SQVTM and CDR2 is ANQGSEA in the germline V gene. CDR3 coding DNA: TGCGGCGTAACGACTAGCGGGAGCTACGAGCAGTACTTC. Encoded protein: CGVTTSGSYEQYF.

CDR3 sequence (DNA): TGCGCCAGCAGCTTGTCACCCACAGATACGCAGTACTTC. Protein: CASSLSPTDTQYF. The genes are TRBV5-1 and TRBJ2-5; no clear D. The V end lost 1 base, the J end lost 11 bases, and 15 bases lay between the germline ends. The germline CDR1 and CDR2 sequences are SGHRS and YFSETQ. The CDR3 totals 13 residues.

This clonotype turned up a few times. The gene calls are TRBV7-9 and TRBJ1-1, with a possible D match to TRBD1 (6 bases). Trimming stripped 0 bases from V and 2 bases from J, with 13 bases between. This CDR3 contains 16 residues. CDR1 is SEHNR, CDR2 FQNEAQ, per germline (reference sequence). The CDR3 reads CASSLAPDSQNTEAFF. The DNA for the CDR3 is TGTGCCAGCAGCTTAGCCCCGGACAGCCAAAACACTGAAGCTTTCTTT.

For this clonotype: Sequence at one end of the junction differs from germline and may be a read error. V gene TRBV7-8 combines with J gene TRBJ2-7, with 12 bases lining up with TRBD2. The germline CDR1 and CDR2 sequences are SGHVS and FQNEAQ. The CDR3 length is 16 residues. The CDR3 sequence: CASSHDRLAGDYEQYF. CDR3 sequence (DNA): TGCGCCAGCAGCCACGATCGACTAGCGGGAGATTACGAGCAGTACTTC.

The rearrangement links TRBV29-1 to TRBJ2-7; 14 nucleotides line up with TRBD2. The junction had 3 bases not matched to a gene; V was cut back by 7 bases and J by 4 bases. This CDR3 region has 13 residues. CDR1 SQVTM and CDR2 ANQGSEA come from the germline V gene. CDR3 protein: CSGGLAGVYEQYF. In DNA form, the CDR3 reads TGCAGCGGGGGACTAGCGGGAGTGTACGAGCAGTACTTC.

This clonotype was observed many times. The gene calls are TRBV10-3 and TRBJ1-1; TRBD1 agrees at 7 bases. After removal of 11 bases from V and 8 bases from J, the junction contained 14 bases not matched to a gene. This CDR3 has 13 amino acids. CDR1 and CDR2 (germline): ENHRY, SYGVKD. This CDR3 is CADSEAGQKEAFF. The CDR3 nucleotides are TGTGCCGATTCAGAGGCGGGACAGAAAGAAGCTTTCTTT.

This chain uses TRBV29-1 with TRBJ1-2; TRBD1 might be the D (5 bases). The CDR3 has 13 amino acids. The ends were cut back, 7 bases at V and 5 bases at J, with 17 bases in the middle. The germline V gene has CDR1 SQVTM and CDR2 ANQGSEA. The CDR3 spells CSAAGVFGYGYTF. CDR3 nucleotides: TGCAGCGCCGCGGGGGTCTTCGGTTATGGCTACACCTTC.

Comment on this clonotype: A much larger clone lies a single base off, so this may be a read error. The chain combines TRBV10-3 with TRBJ1-1, with D unclear. In germline, CDR1 is ENHRY, CDR2 SYGVKD. The CDR3 extends over 14 amino acids. In nucleotides, the CDR3 is TGTGCCGTCAGTGAGTCATGGGCGAACACTGAAGCTTTCTTT. Protein sequence: CAVSESWANTEAFF.

Comments on this clonotype: Mismatch with germline at one junction end may stem from a read error. The chain recombines TRBV20-1 with TRBJ2-5, with D possibly TRBD2 on 5 matching bases. CDR1 is DFQATT and CDR2 is SNEGSKA in the germline V gene (reference sequence). The length of the CDR3 is 10 residues. The CDR3 nucleotides are TGCAGTGCCTCCGGGGAGACCCAGTGCTTC. It codes for CSASGETQCF.

This chain links TRBV5-4 with TRBJ2-5; 11 bases match TRBD1. This CDR3 is 16 amino acids long. V lost 0 bases and J lost 6; bases outside the gene matches: 7. The germline gives CDR1 SGHNT, CDR2 YYREEE (reference sequence). The CDR3 coding sequence is TGTGCCAGCAGCTTGGTAGGGACAGGGGGTTTGCAGACCCAGTACTTC. It translates to CASSLVGTGGLQTQYF.

This chain connects TRBV11-2 to TRBJ1-2; 10 nucleotides align to TRBD1. Trimming removed 8 bases from V and 12 bases from J; junction bases left unmatched: 15. CDR1 and CDR2 from the germline V gene are SGHAT and FQNNGV. The CDR3 is 14 amino acids. The CDR3 region is CASHPIRTGGGHTF. In DNA, the CDR3 is TGTGCCAGCCATCCCATCCGGACAGGGGGAGGCCACACCTTC.

There are a few counts of this clonotype. The V and J genes are TRBV7-2 and TRBJ2-5; 7 bases match TRBD1. This CDR3 is built from 12 residues. V shed 4 bases, J shed 14 bases, and the junction held 10 bases outside the gene matches. From germline, CDR1 is SGHTA and CDR2 FQGNSA. CDR3 sequence reads: CASSYDRDSHYF. The CDR3 DNA follows: TGTGCCAGCAGCTACGACCGGGACAGTCATTACTTC.

This clonotype has ten or more counts. This chain connects TRBV10-3 to TRBJ2-7; D possibly uses TRBD1 or TRBD2 (6 bases each). V was shortened by 0 bases and J by 6 bases, with 12 bases between the two germline ends. Germline V lookup: CDR1 ENHRY, CDR2 SYGVKD. The CDR3 consists of 14 residues. The CDR3 region has the DNA TGTGCCATCAGTGAGTCCGGACAGCGGGCCGAGCAGTACTTC. Protein: CAISESGQRAEQYF.

The V and J genes are TRBV20-1 and TRBJ2-7; possibly TRBD1 or TRBD2 for D (5 bases each). Trimming removed 3 bases from V and 0 bases from J, with 18 bases in between. The CDR3 is made up of 16 amino acids. CDR1 and CDR2 (germline): DFQATT, SNEGSKA (reference sequence). The CDR3 coding sequence is TGCAGTGCTAGCCCCCGTCACGGGGACCACTCCTACGAGCAGTACTTC. Encoded protein: CSASPRHGDHSYEQYF.

The chain joins TRBV5-1 to TRBJ1-4; no clear D gene. Germline CDR1 reads SGHRS; CDR2 reads YFSETQ. The germline V and J ends were trimmed by 4 bases and 5 bases, with 15 bases remaining between them. The CDR3 length is 15 residues. The CDR3 bases are TGCGCCAGCAGCCAAGCTGCAGGAGTCAATGAAAAACTGTTTTTT. Its protein is CASSQAAGVNEKLFF.